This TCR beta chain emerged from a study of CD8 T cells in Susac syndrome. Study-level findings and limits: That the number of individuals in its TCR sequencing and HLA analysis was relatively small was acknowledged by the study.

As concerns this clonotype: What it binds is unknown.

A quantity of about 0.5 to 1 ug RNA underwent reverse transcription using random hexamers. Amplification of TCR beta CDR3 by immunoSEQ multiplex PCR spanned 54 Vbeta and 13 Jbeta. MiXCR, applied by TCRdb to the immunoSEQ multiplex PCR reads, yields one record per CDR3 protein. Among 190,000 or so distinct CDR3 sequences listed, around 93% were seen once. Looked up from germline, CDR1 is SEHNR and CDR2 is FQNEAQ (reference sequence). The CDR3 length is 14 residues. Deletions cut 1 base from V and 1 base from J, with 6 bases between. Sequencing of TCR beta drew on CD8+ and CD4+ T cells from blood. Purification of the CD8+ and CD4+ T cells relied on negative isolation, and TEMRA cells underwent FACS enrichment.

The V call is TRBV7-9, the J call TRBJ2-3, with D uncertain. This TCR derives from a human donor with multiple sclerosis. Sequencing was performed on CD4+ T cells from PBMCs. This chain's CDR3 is CASSLELRTDTQYF. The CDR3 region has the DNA TGTGCCAGCAGCTTAGAACTTCGCACAGATACGCAGTATTTT.